These 25 T cell receptor beta chains share one sample of origin, sequenced in a study of blood T cells in healthy people across ages (dated by TCRdb to about 2015). The library was produced with 5' RACE. For sequencing, an Illumina HiSeq 2500 was employed. The second PCR ran for roughly 7 to 12 cycles and used a J-beta primer mix along with a sample-barcoded 5' primer. The public sequencing data were trimmed at Q25 with fastp and processed into clonotypes with MiXCR by TCRdb, which kept only in-frame beta chains. Under each unique CDR3 protein, matching rows form one entry showing the most common genes and DNA. The sample contains 730,000 or so distinct CDR3 sequences, roughly two fifths of them found a single time. Together, the top ten hold 20% to 25% of the sample. Material for sequencing was blood. These receptor sequences come from a woman in her fifties or sixties in good health.

CDR3 DNA: TGCGCCAGCAGCCAAGGCAGTTGGGGGAAAGACGGCACAGATACGCAGTATTTT. This sequence encodes CASSQGSWGKDGTDTQYF. The V gene is TRBV4-1, the J gene TRBJ2-3; D may be TRBD1 or TRBD2 (5 bases each). The V end lost 1 base, the J end lost 1 base, and 18 bases lay between the germline ends. Germline CDR1 MGHRA, CDR2 YSYEKL. The CDR3 sequence is 18 residues long.

V gene TRBV28 combines with J gene TRBJ2-7, with 11 bases aligning to TRBD2. The germline V gene has CDR1 MDHEN and CDR2 SYDVKM. V lost 7 bases to trimming and J lost 12 bases; unmatched junction nucleotides: 11. The CDR3 is 13 residues long. CDR3 DNA: TGTGCCAGCACCTATAGCGGGAGGGCCCTGGCGTACTTC. It codes for CASTYSGRALAYF.

Notes on this clonotype: A read error may produce the germline difference seen at one junction end. This chain's CDR3 is CSVVTVLENIRYF. The DNA of the CDR3 is TGTAGCGTTGTTACGGTCCTGGAAAACATTCGGTACTTC. This chain links TRBV29-1 with TRBJ2-4; D is perhaps TRBD2 (5 bases). Germline CDR1 is SQVTM and CDR2 is ANQGSEA. CDR3 length equals 13 residues.

This clonotype was found many times. The chain links TRBV5-4 to TRBJ2-4; TRBD2 might be the D (5 bases). V lost 9 bases and J lost 0, with 22 bases in between. CDR3 length: 17 amino acids. The V gene's germline CDR1 is SGHNT and CDR2 YYREEE (reference sequence). CDR3 in DNA: TGTGCCACCACAGAGGGCCCTGCCTCCATAGCCAAAAACATTCAGTACTTC. It translates to CATTEGPASIAKNIQYF.

Turning to this clonotype: A read error is possible here, since a much larger clone lies one base away. The chain combines TRBV29-1 with TRBJ2-1; D unclear. The end of the DNA aligns better with TRBJ2-7, so the J call may be wrong. Germline CDR1 reads SQVTM; CDR2 reads ANQGSEA. CDR3 length: 13 amino acids. The CDR3 sequence: CSGDESSYNEQYF. The CDR3 DNA reads as TGCAGCGGTGACGAGAGCTCCTACAATGAGCAGTACTTC.

This chain uses TRBV6-6 with TRBJ1-2; D may be TRBD1 (5 bases). V was cut by 4 bases and J by 4 bases, with 13 bases left in between. Germline assignment: CDR1 MNHNY and CDR2 SVGAGI (reference sequence). The CDR3 is 14 amino acids. The CDR3 loop reads CASSSRDGIYGYTF. CDR3 coding DNA: TGTGCCAGCAGTTCCCGGGACGGAATCTATGGCTACACCTTC.

This clonotype was observed at least ten times. This chain links TRBV5-1 with TRBJ2-4, with 11 bases fitting TRBD1. Germline V CDR1 and CDR2: SGHRS, YFSETQ. Trimming took 4 bases from V and 1 from J; bases not matched to a gene: 13. This CDR3 has 19 residues. The CDR3 sequence is CASSRDLGQGAGAKNIQYF. CDR3 in DNA: TGCGCCAGCAGCAGGGACCTAGGACAGGGGGCGGGGGCCAAAAACATTCAGTACTTC.

In its sample, this clonotype was seen a few times. The V call is TRBV7-6, the J call TRBJ1-4, with D perhaps matching TRBD1 (6 bases). The CDR3 runs to 15 residues. Between the trimmed V and J ends, which lost 7 bases and 10 bases, there was a span of 22 bases. Germline CDR1 SGHVS, CDR2 FNYEAQ. The CDR3 nucleotides read TGTGCCAGCATCAAATACAGGGAAGGTTTGGGAAAACTGTTTTTT. This gives the protein CASIKYREGLGKLFF.

Written as DNA, the CDR3 is TGCAGCGTTGAACTAGCGCGGTTCTCGGAGACCCAGTACTTC. Translated, it gives CSVELARFSETQYF. The chain is built from TRBV29-1 and TRBJ2-7; tentative D call: TRBD2 (6 bases). The J call could be wrong; TRBJ2-5 is a better fit for the DNA end. CDR1 is SQVTM and CDR2 is ANQGSEA in the germline V gene. CDR3 length: 14 residues.

V is TRBV7-9 and J is TRBJ2-3; 8 positions match TRBD2. V dropped 3 bases and J dropped 1; count of bases not matched to a gene: 6. This CDR3 region has 16 residues. Germline V lookup: CDR1 SEHNR, CDR2 FQNEAQ (reference sequence). The CDR3: CASSFTAGGGTDTQYF. The CDR3 DNA is TGTGCCAGCAGCTTCACGGCGGGGGGAGGCACAGATACGCAGTATTTT. The variable domain in full, completed from reference TRBV7-9 and TRBJ2-3, reads DTGVSQNPRHKITKRGQNVTFRCDPISEHNRLYWYRQTLGQGPEFLTYFQNEAQLEKSRLLSDRFSAERPKGSFSTLEIQRTEQGDSAMYLCASSFTAGGGTDTQYFGPGTRLTVL.

This clonotype was seen only a few times. The chain combines TRBV20-1 with TRBJ1-2; TRBD1 matches at 10 bases. The CDR3 runs 12 residues. Germline V gene data show CDR1 as DFQATT and CDR2 as SNEGSKA (reference sequence). The DNA of the CDR3 is TGCAGCTGGACAGGGGGTCACTATGGCTACACCTTC. Its translation: CSWTGGHYGYTF.

This clonotype was counted ten times or more. CDR3 bases: TGTGCCAGCAGTTTTCCCAAACCCCAATCCTCCTACAATGAGCAGTTCTTC. This encodes CASSFPKPQSSYNEQFF. J is TRBJ2-1 and V is TRBV12-3 or TRBV12-4, with D unclear. CDR3 length: 17 amino acids. Between the trimmed V and J ends, which lost 3 bases and 0 bases, there was a span of 15 bases.

Only a few counts were recorded for this clonotype. Given a much more abundant clone one base away, this may be a read error. V usage is TRBV30 and J usage is TRBJ2-3, with D perhaps TRBD2 (5 bases). CDR3 length: 12 amino acids. Per the germline V gene, CDR1 is GTSNPN and CDR2 is SVGIG (reference sequence). The CDR3 DNA reads TGTGCCGGGAGTCCAAGCACAGATACGCAGTATTTT. It is translated as CAGSPSTDTQYF. Together with reference TRBV30 and TRBJ2-3, the CDR3 gives the full variable domain: SQTIHQWPATLVQPVGSPLSLECTVEGTSNPNLYWYRQAAGRGLQLLFYSVGIGQISSEVPQNLSASRPQDRQFILSSKKLLLSDSGFYLCAGSPSTDTQYFGPGTRLTVL.

The chain links TRBV5-1 to TRBJ1-6, with D possibly matching TRBD1 (5 bases). Trimming took off 1 base at V and 8 bases at J, with 10 bases between the two ends. There are 14 residues in the CDR3. Per germline, CDR1 SGHRS and CDR2 YFSETQ. CDR3 coding DNA: TGCGCCAGCAGCTTGCGGGGGTTGGATTCACCCCTCCACTTT. Amino acids: CASSLRGLDSPLHF.

The genes are TRBV25-1 and TRBJ2-3; TRBD1 aligns across 7 bases. Germline trimming cut 9 bases from V and 4 bases from J; bases unmatched to any gene: 10. There are 14 residues in the CDR3. Germline V CDR1 and CDR2: MGHDK, SYGVNS. The CDR3 sequence: CASSTGFTSDTQYF. The CDR3 bases are TGTGCCAGTTCGACAGGGTTTACTTCAGATACGCAGTATTTT.

The chain joins TRBV28 to TRBJ2-1, with 10 bases aligning to TRBD2. The CDR3 sequence is 16 residues long. CDR1 MDHEN and CDR2 SYDVKM come from the germline V gene. The V and J ends lost 5 bases and 3 bases, in that order; junction bases with no gene match: 7. CDR3 nucleotides: TGTGCCAGCAGTGCCGGGACTAGCGATAACTACAATGAGCAGTTCTTC. This gives the protein CASSAGTSDNYNEQFF.

This clonotype is a singleton in its sample. The chain links TRBV12-3 or TRBV12-4 to TRBJ2-5; maybe TRBD2 (6 bases). The CDR3 runs to 15 residues. V was pared by 5 bases and J by 11 bases, with 24 bases between. The CDR3 DNA follows: TGTGCCAGCAGTCCAGGAAGCGCTCAAACGGGGGAGCAGTACTTC. Amino acids: CASSPGSAQTGEQYF.

This chain links TRBV4-3 with TRBJ2-6; no definite D call. The CDR3 length is 15 residues. Germline CDR1 and CDR2: LGHNA and YSLEER. Between the trimmed V and J ends, which lost 0 bases and 4 bases, there was a span of 7 bases. Written as DNA, the CDR3 is TGCGCCAGCAGCCAAGATCATCCCGGGGCCAACGTCCTGACTTTC. Protein product: CASSQDHPGANVLTF.

The rearrangement joins TRBV6-2 or TRBV6-3 to TRBJ2-1; TRBD2 is a possible D gene (5 bases). CDR1 and CDR2 from the germline V gene are MNHEY and SVGEGT. The length of the CDR3 is 12 residues. The V gene lost 5 bases and the J gene lost 10 bases, with 12 bases spanning the gap. The CDR3: CASSRGPGEQFF. DNA of the CDR3: TGTGCCAGCAGTCGAGGGCCGGGAGAGCAGTTCTTC.

This clonotype was detected only a few times. The chain combines TRBV7-9 with TRBJ2-5; D ambiguous. The germline V gene has CDR1 SEHNR and CDR2 FQNEAQ (reference sequence). V was cut by 1 base and J by 2 bases, with 14 bases left in between. The CDR3 is 16 amino acids. DNA of the CDR3: TGTGCCAGCAGCTTAGTGGCCCTAGGACGGCAAGAGACCCAGTACTTC. Protein product: CASSLVALGRQETQYF.

Only a few counts were recorded for this clonotype. This chain links TRBV3-1 with TRBJ2-7; TRBD2 matches at 9 bases. The J call is doubtful: the DNA matches TRBJ2-5 better. The germline gives CDR1 LGHDT, CDR2 YNNKEL (reference sequence). This CDR3 is built from 16 residues. CDR3 residues: CASSLLRGGGVETQYF. The CDR3 coding sequence is TGTGCCAGCAGCCTCCTCAGGGGCGGGGGGGTAGAGACCCAGTACTTC.

The V call is TRBV6-6, the J call TRBJ2-3, with D possibly TRBD1 on 5 matching bases. There are 14 residues in the CDR3. Germline V gene sequence: CDR1 MNHNY, CDR2 SVGAGI (reference sequence). V lost 0 bases, J lost 1 base, and 5 bases lay in between. The CDR3 is CASSYSGRTDTQYF. CDR3 bases: TGTGCCAGCAGTTACTCGGGGCGCACAGATACGCAGTATTTT.

This clonotype showed up just a few times. The rearrangement uses TRBV20-1 and TRBJ1-6; 8 bases align to TRBD1. Germline V lookup: CDR1 DFQATT, CDR2 SNEGSKA (reference sequence). With V trimmed by 3 bases and J by 9 bases, 7 bases remained unmatched. The CDR3 totals 14 residues. The chain's CDR3 is CSARWTGPSSPLHF. In nucleotides, the CDR3 is TGCAGTGCTAGGTGGACAGGGCCCTCTTCACCCCTCCACTTT.

Remarks on this clonotype: Its ends do not fully match the called genes, so a read error is possible. This chain links TRBV12-3 or TRBV12-4 with TRBJ1-6, with a weak D call TRBD1 (5 bases). The CDR3 is 15 residues long. Here the CDR3 reads CAISLGDSYNSPLHF. CDR3 sequence (DNA): TGTGCCATCAGTTTAGGGGACTCCTATAATTCACCCCTCCACTTT.

The V gene is TRBV7-9, the J gene TRBJ2-1, with D perhaps TRBD2 (5 bases). The CDR3 loop spans 13 amino acids. V lost 1 base to trimming and J lost 9 bases, with 10 bases between them. The germline V gene encodes CDR1 SEHNR and CDR2 FQNEAQ (reference sequence). Here the CDR3 DNA reads TGTGCCAGCAGCTTAGTGTTACGGGGTGAGCAGTTCTTC. Protein sequence: CASSLVLRGEQFF.